This is a list of T cell receptor beta chains from one sample in a study of T cell changes during pregnancy in multiple sclerosis. Here immunoSEQ multiplex PCR was the method, and the copy in TCRdb shows in-frame clones only, minus some. The table shows 70,000 to 80,000 clones, with about 93% occurring only once. The sample consisted of CD4+ T cells from peripheral blood mononuclear cells, taken before pregnancy. The origin of the receptors is a female donor with multiple sclerosis, enrolled in a pregnancy study. The CDR3 runs from the conserved cysteine through the conserved F or W. The D gene is left open where the match is weak. Expanded clones get a size class; other rows say once, few or many, or leave the size out.

CDR3nt: TGTGCCAGCAGGATGACTAGCGGCACAGATACGCAGTATTTT
CDR3aa: CASRMTSGTDTQYF
abundance: NA
d_gene: TRBD2
j_gene: TRBJ2-3
len: 14
v_gene: TRBV28

CDR3nt: TGTGCCAGCAGTTATGGGCTGGGCTTAGCTAACTATGGCTACACCTTC
CDR3aa: CASSYGLGLANYGYTF
abundance: NA
d_gene: NA
j_gene: TRBJ1-2
len: 16
v_gene: TRBV27

CDR3nt: TGTGCCAGCAGCTTGCGGGGTTCCTACAATGAGCAGTTCTTC
CDR3aa: CASSLRGSYNEQFF
abundance: many
d_gene: NA
j_gene: TRBJ2-1
len: 14
v_gene: TRBV5-4

CDR3nt: TGTGCCAGCAGCTTAATAGTACTAGCGGGACACTACGAGCAGTACTTC
CDR3aa: CASSLIVLAGHYEQYF
abundance: NA
d_gene: TRBD2
j_gene: TRBJ2-7
len: 16
v_gene: TRBV7-9

CDR3nt: TGTGCCAGCAGCTTAGGTCTAGCGGGAGGGAATGAGCAGTTCTTC
CDR3aa: CASSLGLAGGNEQFF
abundance: NA
d_gene: TRBD2
j_gene: TRBJ2-1
len: 15
v_gene: TRBV11-2

CDR3nt: TGCAGTGCAACAGGGGGCACTGAAGCTTTCTTT
CDR3aa: CSATGGTEAFF
abundance: NA
d_gene: TRBD1
j_gene: TRBJ1-1
len: 11
v_gene: TRBV20-1

CDR3nt: TGTGCCATCAGTGAAGTGACGGGAGCTAGCACAGATACGCAGTATTTT
CDR3aa: CAISEVTGASTDTQYF
abundance: NA
d_gene: NA
j_gene: TRBJ2-3
len: 16
v_gene: TRBV10-3

CDR3nt: TGTGCCTGGTCCGGGGGCCAGGGGGCAGGGACTGAAGCTTTCTTT
CDR3aa: CAWSGGQGAGTEAFF
abundance: few
d_gene: TRBD1
j_gene: TRBJ1-1
len: 15
v_gene: TRBV30

CDR3nt: TGCGCCAGCAGCTTGGATCTTGTCTACGAGCAGTACTTC
CDR3aa: CASSLDLVYEQYF
abundance: NA
d_gene: NA
j_gene: TRBJ2-7
len: 13
v_gene: TRBV5-1

CDR3nt: TGTGCCAGCAGCCCTAACGACAGGGTGGCCGAGCAGTACTTC
CDR3aa: CASSPNDRVAEQYF
abundance: NA
d_gene: TRBD1
j_gene: TRBJ2-7
len: 14
v_gene: TRBV7-2

CDR3nt: TGTGCCAGCAGCTTAGCTCCCTGGGGGCAGGAAACATCACCCCTCCACTTT
CDR3aa: CASSLAPWGQETSPLHF
abundance: many
d_gene: NA
j_gene: TRBJ1-6
len: 17
v_gene: TRBV7-2

CDR3nt: TGTGCCAGCAGTAGGGGGAGCTCTGGAAACACCATATATTTT
CDR3aa: CASSRGSSGNTIYF
abundance: NA
d_gene: NA
j_gene: TRBJ1-3
len: 14
v_gene: TRBV2

CDR3nt: TGTGCCAGTATAAAGGGAACAGGGAGCGCTGGGGCCAACGTCCTGACTTTC
CDR3aa: CASIKGTGSAGANVLTF
abundance: NA
d_gene: NA
j_gene: TRBJ2-6
len: 17
v_gene: TRBV19

CDR3nt: TGCGCCAGCAGCTTAGGGGGAATCGGTGAGCAGTTCTTC
CDR3aa: CASSLGGIGEQFF
abundance: NA
d_gene: NA
j_gene: TRBJ2-1
len: 13
v_gene: TRBV5-1

CDR3nt: TGTGCCACCTTAGACAGATACTCTGGAAACACCATATATTTT
CDR3aa: CATLDRYSGNTIYF
abundance: NA
d_gene: NA
j_gene: TRBJ1-3
len: 14
v_gene: TRBV28

CDR3nt: TGTGCCAGCAGCCCTGGGACAGGCTATAATGAAAAACTGTTTTTT
CDR3aa: CASSPGTGYNEKLFF
abundance: NA
d_gene: TRBD1
j_gene: TRBJ1-4
len: 15
v_gene: TRBV7-9